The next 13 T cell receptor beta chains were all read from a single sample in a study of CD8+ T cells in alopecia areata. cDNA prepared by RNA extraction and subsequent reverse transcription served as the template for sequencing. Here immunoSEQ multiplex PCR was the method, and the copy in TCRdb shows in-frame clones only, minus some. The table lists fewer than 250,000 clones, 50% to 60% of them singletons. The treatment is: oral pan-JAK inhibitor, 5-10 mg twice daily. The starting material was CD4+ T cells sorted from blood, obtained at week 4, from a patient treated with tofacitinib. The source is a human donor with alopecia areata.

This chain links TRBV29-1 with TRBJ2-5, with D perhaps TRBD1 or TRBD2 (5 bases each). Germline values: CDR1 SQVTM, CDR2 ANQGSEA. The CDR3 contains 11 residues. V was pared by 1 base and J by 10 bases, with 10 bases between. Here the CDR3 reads CSVEGDRRQYF. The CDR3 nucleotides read TGCAGCGTTGAAGGGGACCGCCGCCAGTACTTC. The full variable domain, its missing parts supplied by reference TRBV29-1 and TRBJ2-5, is SAVISQKPSRDICQRGTSLTIQCQVDSQVTMMFWYRQQPGQSLTLIATANQGSEATYESGFVIDKFPISRPNLTFSTLTVSNMSPEDSSIYLCSVEGDRRQYFGPGTRLLVL.

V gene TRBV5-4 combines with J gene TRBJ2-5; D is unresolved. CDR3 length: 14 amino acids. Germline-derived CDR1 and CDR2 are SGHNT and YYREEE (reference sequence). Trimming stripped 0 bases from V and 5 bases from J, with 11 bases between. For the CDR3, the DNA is TGTGCCAGCAGCTTGGACGGAATGCGTGAGACCCAGTACTTC. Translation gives CASSLDGMRETQYF.

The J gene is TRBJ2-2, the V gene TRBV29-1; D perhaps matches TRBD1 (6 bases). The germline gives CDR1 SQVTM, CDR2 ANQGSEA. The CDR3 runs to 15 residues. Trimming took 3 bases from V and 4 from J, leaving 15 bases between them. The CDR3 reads CSVDYPGQTTGELFF. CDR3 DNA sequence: TGCAGCGTTGATTATCCGGGACAAACCACCGGGGAGCTGTTTTTT.

CDR3 bases: TGCAGCGTGGGGTTACAGGGGAACTATGGCTACACCTTC. Amino acids: CSVGLQGNYGYTF. The rearrangement links TRBV29-1 to TRBJ1-2, with 7 bases fitting TRBD1. V dropped 6 bases and J dropped 2; count of bases not matched to a gene: 6. The CDR3 has 13 residues. Germline V gene lookup returns CDR1 SQVTM and CDR2 ANQGSEA.

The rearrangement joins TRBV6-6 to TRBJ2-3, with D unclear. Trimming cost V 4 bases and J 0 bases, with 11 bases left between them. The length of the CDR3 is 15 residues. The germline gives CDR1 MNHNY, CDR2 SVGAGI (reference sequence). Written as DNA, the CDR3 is TGTGCCAGCAGTTCCCTTGCAGTGAGCACAGATACGCAGTATTTT. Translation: CASSSLAVSTDTQYF.

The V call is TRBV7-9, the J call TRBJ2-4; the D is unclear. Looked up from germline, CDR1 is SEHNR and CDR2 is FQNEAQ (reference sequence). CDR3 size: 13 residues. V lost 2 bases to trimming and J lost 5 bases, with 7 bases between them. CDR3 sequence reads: CASSLLGQNIQYF. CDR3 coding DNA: TGTGCCAGCAGCTTATTAGGCCAAAACATTCAGTACTTC.

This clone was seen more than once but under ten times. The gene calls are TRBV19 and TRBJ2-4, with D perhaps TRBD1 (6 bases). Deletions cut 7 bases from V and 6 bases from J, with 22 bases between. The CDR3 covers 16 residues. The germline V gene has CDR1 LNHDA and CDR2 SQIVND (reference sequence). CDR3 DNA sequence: TGTGCCAGTACCATCGATGCGTCAGGGGAGAGAAACATTCAGTACTTC. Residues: CASTIDASGERNIQYF.

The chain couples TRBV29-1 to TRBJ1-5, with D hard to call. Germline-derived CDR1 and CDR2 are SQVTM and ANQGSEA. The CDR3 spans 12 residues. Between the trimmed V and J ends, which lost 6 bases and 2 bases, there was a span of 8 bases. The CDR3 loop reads CSVAWRNQPQHF. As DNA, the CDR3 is TGCAGCGTCGCCTGGCGCAATCAGCCCCAGCATTTT.

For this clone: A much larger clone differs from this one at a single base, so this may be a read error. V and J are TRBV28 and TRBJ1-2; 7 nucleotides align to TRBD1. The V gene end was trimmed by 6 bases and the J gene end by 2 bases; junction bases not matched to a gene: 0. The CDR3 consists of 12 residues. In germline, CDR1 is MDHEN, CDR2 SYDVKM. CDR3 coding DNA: TGTGCCAGCAGACAGGGGAACTATGGCTACACCTTC. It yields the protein CASRQGNYGYTF.

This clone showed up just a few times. CDR3 loop: CASSGRGVGTEAFF. The CDR3 DNA reads as TGTGCCAGCAGTGGGAGAGGGGTGGGCACTGAAGCTTTCTTT. The chain couples TRBV25-1 to TRBJ1-1; D perhaps matches TRBD1 (5 bases). Trimming pared 4 bases from V and 4 bases from J, leaving 13 bases between. This CDR3 region has 14 residues. Germline V gene sequence: CDR1 MGHDK, CDR2 SYGVNS.

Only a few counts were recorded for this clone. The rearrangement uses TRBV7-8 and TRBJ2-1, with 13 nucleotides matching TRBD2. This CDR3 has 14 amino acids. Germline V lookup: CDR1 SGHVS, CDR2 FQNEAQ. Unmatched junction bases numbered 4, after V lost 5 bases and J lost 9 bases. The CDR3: CASSAGLAGIEQFF. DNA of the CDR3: TGTGCCAGCAGCGCGGGACTAGCGGGAATTGAGCAGTTCTTC.

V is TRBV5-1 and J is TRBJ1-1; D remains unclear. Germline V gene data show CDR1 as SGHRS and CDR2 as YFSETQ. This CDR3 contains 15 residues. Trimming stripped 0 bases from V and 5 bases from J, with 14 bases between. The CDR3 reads CASSLAGHSATEAFF. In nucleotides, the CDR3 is TGCGCCAGCAGCTTGGCTGGTCACTCAGCTACTGAAGCTTTCTTT.

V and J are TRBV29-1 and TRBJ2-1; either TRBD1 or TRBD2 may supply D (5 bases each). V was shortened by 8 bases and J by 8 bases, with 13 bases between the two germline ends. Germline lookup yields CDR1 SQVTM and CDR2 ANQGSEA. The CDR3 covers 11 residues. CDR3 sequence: CSCSRDHEQFF. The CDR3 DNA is TGCAGCTGTTCCCGGGACCATGAGCAGTTCTTC.